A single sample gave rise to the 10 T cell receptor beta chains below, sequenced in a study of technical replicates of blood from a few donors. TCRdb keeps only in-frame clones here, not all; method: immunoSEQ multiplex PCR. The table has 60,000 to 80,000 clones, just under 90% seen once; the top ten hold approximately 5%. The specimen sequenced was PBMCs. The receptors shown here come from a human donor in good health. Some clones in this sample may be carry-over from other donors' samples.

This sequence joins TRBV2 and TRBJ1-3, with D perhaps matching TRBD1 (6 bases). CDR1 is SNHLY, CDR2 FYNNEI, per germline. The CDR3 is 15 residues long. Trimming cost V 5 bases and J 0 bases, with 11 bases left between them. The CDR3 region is CASSSTGHSGNTIYF. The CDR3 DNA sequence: TGTGCCAGCAGTTCGACAGGCCACTCTGGAAACACCATATATTTT.

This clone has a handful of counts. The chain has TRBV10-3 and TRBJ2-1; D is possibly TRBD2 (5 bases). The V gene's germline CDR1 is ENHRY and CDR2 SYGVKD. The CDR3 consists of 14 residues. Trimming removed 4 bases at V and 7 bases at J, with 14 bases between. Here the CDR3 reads CAISGGQRENEQFF. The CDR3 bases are TGTGCCATCAGTGGCGGTCAGAGGGAGAATGAGCAGTTCTTC.

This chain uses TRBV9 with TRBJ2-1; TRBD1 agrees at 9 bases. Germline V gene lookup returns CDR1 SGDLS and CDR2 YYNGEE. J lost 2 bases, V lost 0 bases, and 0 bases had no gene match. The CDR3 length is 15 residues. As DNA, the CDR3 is TGTGCCAGCAGCGTAGGGACAGGGGCCTACAATGAGCAGTTCTTC. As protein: CASSVGTGAYNEQFF.

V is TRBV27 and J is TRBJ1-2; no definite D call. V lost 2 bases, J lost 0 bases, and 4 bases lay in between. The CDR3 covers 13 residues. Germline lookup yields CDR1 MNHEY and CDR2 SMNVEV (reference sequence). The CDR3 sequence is CASSLRTNYGYTF. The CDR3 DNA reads TGTGCCAGCAGTTTACGTACTAACTATGGCTACACCTTC.

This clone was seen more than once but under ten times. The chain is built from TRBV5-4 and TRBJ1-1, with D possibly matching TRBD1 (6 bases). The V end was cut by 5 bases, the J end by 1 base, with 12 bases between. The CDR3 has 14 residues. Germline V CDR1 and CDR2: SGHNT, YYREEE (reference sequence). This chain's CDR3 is CASRPGQQNTEAFF. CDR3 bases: TGTGCCAGCAGACCTGGACAGCAGAACACTGAAGCTTTCTTT.

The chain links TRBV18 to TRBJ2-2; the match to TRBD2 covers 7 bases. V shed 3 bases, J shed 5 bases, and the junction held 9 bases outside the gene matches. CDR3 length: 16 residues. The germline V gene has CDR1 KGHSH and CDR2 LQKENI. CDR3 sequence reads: CASSPLADPRTGELFF. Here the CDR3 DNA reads TGTGCCAGCTCACCGCTAGCGGACCCCCGGACCGGGGAGCTGTTTTTT. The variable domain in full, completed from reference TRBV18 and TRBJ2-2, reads NAGVMQNPRHLVRRRGQEARLRCSPMKGHSHVYWYRQLPEEGLKFMVYLQKENIIDESGMPKERFSAEFPKEGPSILRIQQVVRGDSAAYFCASSPLADPRTGELFFGEGSRLTVL.

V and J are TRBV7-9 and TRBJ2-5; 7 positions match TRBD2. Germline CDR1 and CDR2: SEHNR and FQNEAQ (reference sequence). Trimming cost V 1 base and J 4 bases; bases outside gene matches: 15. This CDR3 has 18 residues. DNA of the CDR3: TGTGCCAGCAGCTTAGATCGGTCTAGCGGCACCCTTGGAGAGACCCAGTACTTC. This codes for CASSLDRSSGTLGETQYF.

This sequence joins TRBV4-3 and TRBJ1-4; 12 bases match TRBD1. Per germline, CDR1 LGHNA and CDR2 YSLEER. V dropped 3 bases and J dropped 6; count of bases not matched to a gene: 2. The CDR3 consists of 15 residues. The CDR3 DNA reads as TGCGCCAGCAGCCACGGGACAGGGGGCGATGAAAAACTGTTTTTT. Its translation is CASSHGTGGDEKLFF.

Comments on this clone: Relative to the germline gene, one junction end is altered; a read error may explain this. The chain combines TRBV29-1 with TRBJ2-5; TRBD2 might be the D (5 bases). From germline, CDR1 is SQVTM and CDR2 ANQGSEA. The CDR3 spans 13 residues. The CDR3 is CSVDLLDQETQYF. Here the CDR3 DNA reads TGCAGCGTTGATTTACTAGACCAGGAGACCCAGTACTTC.

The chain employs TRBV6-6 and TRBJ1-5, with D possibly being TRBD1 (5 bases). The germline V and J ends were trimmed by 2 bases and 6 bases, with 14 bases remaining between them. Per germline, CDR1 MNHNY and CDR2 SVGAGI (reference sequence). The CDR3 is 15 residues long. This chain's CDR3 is CASSYPRDYSQPQHF. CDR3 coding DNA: TGTGCCAGCAGTTACCCACGGGACTACAGTCAGCCCCAGCATTTT.